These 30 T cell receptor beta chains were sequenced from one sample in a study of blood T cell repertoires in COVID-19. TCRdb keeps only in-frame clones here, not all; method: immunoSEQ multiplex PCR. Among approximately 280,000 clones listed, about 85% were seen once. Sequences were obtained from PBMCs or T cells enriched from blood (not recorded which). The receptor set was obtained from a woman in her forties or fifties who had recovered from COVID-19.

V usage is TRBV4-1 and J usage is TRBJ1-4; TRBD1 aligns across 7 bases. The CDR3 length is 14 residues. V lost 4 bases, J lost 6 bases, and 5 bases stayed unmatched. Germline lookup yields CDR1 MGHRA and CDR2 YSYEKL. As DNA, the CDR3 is TGCGCCAGCAGCCCCGACAGGGCCTATGAAAAACTGTTTTTT. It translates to CASSPDRAYEKLFF.

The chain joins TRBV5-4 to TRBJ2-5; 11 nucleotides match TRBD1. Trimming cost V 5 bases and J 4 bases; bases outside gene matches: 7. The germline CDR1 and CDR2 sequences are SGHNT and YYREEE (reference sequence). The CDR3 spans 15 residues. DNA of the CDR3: TGTGCCAGCAGAAAGAAAGGACAGGGGGCAGAGACCCAGTACTTC. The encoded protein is CASRKKGQGAETQYF.

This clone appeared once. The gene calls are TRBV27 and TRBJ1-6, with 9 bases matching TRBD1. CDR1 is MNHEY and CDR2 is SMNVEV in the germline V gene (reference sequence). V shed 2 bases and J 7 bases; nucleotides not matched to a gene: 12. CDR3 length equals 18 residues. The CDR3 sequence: CASSLHANRGRGNSPLHF. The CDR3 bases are TGTGCCAGCAGTTTACATGCTAACAGGGGGCGAGGCAATTCACCCCTCCACTTT.

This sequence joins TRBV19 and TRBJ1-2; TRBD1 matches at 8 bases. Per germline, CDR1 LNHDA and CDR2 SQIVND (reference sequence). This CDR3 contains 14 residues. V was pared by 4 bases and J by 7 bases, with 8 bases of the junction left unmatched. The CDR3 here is CASSKRDRQGGYTF. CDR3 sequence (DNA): TGTGCCAGTAGTAAAAGGGACAGGCAGGGTGGCTACACCTTC. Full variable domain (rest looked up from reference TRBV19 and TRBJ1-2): DGGITQSPKYLFRKEGQNVTLSCEQNLNHDAMYWYRQDPGQGLRLIYYSQIVNDFQKGDIAEGYSVSREKKESFPLTVTSAQKNPTAFYLCASSKRDRQGGYTFGSGTRLTVV.

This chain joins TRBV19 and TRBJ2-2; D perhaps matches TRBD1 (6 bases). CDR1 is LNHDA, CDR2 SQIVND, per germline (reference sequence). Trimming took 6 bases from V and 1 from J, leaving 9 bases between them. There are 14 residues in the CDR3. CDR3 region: CASRMDRNTGELFF. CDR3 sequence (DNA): TGTGCCAGTAGAATGGACAGGAACACCGGGGAGCTGTTTTTT. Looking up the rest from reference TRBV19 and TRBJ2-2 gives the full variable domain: DGGITQSPKYLFRKEGQNVTLSCEQNLNHDAMYWYRQDPGQGLRLIYYSQIVNDFQKGDIAEGYSVSREKKESFPLTVTSAQKNPTAFYLCASRMDRNTGELFFGEGSRLTVL.

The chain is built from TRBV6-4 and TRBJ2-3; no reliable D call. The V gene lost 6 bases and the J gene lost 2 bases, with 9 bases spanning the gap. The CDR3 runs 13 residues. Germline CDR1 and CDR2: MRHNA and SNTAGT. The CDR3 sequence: CASSEQHTDTQYF. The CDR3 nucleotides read TGTGCCAGCAGCGAACAACACACAGATACGCAGTATTTT.

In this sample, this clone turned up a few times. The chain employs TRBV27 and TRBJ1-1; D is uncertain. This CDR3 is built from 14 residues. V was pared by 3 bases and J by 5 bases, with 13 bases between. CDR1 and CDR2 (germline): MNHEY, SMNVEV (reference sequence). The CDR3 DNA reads TGTGCCAGCAGTTTTTATGCCAAGAGGACTGAAGCTTTCTTT. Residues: CASSFYAKRTEAFF.

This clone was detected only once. CDR3 amino acids: CAPSGTVHEKLFF. CDR3 bases: TGTGCCCCTTCCGGGACAGTCCATGAAAAACTGTTTTTT. This rearrangement joins TRBV24-1 to TRBJ1-4, with TRBD1 matching 7 bases. J lost 6 bases, V lost 12 bases, and 9 bases had no gene match. CDR1 KGHDR and CDR2 SFDVKD come from the germline V gene. The CDR3 length is 13 residues.

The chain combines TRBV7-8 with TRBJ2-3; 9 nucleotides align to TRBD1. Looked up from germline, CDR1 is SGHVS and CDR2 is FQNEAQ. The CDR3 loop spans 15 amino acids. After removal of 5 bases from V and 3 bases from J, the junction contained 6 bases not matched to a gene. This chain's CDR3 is CASSTRDRETDTQYF. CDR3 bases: TGTGCCAGCAGCACCCGGGACAGGGAGACAGATACGCAGTATTTT.

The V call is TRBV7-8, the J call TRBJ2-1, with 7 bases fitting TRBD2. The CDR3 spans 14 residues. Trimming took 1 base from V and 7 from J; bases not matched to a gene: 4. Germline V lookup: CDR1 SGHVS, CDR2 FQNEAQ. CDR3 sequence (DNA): TGTGCCAGCAGCTTAGTGGCGGGAGTAAATGAGCAGTTCTTC. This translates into CASSLVAGVNEQFF.

The CDR3 DNA is TGTGCCAGTAGGACTAGCGGGGGCTCGGAGGGCTACGAGCAGTACTTC. This encodes CASRTSGGSEGYEQYF. The rearrangement uses TRBV19 and TRBJ2-5, with 12 bases fitting TRBD2. The J call may be incorrect, as the DNA end agrees better with TRBJ2-7. The CDR3 is made up of 16 amino acids. The germline V gene has CDR1 LNHDA and CDR2 SQIVND (reference sequence).

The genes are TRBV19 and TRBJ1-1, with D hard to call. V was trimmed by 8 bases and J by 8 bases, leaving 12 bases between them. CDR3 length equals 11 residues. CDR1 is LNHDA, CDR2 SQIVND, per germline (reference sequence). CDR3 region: CASGGRTEAFF. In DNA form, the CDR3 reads TGTGCCAGTGGTGGGCGAACGGAAGCTTTCTTT.

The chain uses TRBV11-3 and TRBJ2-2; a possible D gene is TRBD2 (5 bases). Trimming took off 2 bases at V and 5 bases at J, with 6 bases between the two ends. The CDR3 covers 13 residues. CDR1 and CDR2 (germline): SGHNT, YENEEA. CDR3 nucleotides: TGTGCCAGCAGCTTACGGGGAACCGGGGAGCTGTTTTTT. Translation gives CASSLRGTGELFF.

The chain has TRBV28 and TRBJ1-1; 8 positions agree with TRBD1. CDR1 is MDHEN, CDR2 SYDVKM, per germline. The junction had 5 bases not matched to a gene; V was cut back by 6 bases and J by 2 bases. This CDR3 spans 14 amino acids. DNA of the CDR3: TGTGCCAGCAGGGTCCAGGGGGCTAACACTGAAGCTTTCTTT. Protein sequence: CASRVQGANTEAFF.

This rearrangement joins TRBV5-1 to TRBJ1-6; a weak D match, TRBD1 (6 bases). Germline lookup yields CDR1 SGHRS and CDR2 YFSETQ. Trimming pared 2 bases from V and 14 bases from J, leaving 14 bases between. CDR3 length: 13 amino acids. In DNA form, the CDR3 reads TGCGCCAGCAGCTTAGACAGGCCAGAGGCCCTCCACTTT. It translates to CASSLDRPEALHF.

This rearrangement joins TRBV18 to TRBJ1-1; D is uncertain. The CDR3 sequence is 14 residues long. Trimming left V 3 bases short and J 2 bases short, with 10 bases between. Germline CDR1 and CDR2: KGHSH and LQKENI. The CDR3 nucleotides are TGTGCCAGCTCACCCCCTCTGAGCAACACTGAAGCTTTCTTT. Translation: CASSPPLSNTEAFF.

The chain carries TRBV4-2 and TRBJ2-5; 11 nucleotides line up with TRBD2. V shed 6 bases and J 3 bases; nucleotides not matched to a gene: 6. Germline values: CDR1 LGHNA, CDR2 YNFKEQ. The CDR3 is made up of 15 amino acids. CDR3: CASRRGTSGEETQYF. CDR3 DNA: TGTGCCAGCAGACGCGGGACTAGCGGTGAAGAGACCCAGTACTTC.

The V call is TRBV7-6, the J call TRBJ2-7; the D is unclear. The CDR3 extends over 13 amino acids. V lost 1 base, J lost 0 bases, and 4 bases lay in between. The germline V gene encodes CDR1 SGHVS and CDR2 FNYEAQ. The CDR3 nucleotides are TGTGCCAGCAGCTTAGACAGCTCCTACGAGCAGTACTTC. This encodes CASSLDSSYEQYF.

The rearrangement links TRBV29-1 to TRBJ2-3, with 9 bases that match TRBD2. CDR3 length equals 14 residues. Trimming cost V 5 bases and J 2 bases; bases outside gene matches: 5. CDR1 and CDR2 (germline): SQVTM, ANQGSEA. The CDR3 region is CSVLGGRVTDTQYF. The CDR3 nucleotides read TGCAGCGTTCTCGGCGGGAGGGTCACAGATACGCAGTATTTT.

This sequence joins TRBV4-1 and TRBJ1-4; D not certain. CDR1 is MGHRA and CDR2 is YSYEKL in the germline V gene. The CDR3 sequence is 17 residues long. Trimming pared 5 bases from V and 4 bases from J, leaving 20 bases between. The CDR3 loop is CASSNRHGVGLNEKLFF. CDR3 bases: TGCGCCAGCAGCAACCGACACGGGGTCGGACTTAATGAAAAACTGTTTTTT.

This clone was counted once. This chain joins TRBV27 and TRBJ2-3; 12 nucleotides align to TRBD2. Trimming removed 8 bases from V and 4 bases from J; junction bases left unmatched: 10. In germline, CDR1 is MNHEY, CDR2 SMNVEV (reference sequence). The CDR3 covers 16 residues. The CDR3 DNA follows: TGTGCCAGCGCCTCAAGACTAGCGGGAGCGGCAGATACGCAGTATTTT. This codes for CASASRLAGAADTQYF.

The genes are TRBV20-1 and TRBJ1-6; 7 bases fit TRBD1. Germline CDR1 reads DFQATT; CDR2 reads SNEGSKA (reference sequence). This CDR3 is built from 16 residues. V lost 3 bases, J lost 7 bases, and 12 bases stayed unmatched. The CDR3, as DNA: TGCAGTGCTAGTGCCGTACAGGGGCGAAGCAATTCACCCCTCCACTTT. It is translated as CSASAVQGRSNSPLHF.

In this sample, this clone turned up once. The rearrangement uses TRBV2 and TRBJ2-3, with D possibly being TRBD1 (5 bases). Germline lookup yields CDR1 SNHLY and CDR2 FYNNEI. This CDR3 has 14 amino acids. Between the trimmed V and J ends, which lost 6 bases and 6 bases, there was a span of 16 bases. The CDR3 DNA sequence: TGTGCCAGCAGATTCGGTAAGGGGTTGGATACGCAGTATTTT. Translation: CASRFGKGLDTQYF.

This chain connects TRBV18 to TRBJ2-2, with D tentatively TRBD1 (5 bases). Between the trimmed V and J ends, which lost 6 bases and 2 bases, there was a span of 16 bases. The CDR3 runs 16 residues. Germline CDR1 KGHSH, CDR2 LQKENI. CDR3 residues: CASSPLVRGNTGELFF. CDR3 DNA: TGTGCCAGCTCCCCTTTGGTTAGGGGAAACACCGGGGAGCTGTTTTTT.

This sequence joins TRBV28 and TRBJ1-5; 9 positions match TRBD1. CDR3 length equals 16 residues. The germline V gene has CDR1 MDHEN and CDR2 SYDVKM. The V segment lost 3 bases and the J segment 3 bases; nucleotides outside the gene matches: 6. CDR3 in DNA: TGTGCCAGCAGTTTCTCGGGACAGGGAATCAATCAGCCCCAGCATTTT. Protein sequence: CASSFSGQGINQPQHF.

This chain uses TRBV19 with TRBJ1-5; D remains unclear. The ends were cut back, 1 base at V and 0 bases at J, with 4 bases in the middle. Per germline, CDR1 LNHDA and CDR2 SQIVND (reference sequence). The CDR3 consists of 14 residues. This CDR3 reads CASSIGSSNQPQHF. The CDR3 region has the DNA TGTGCCAGTAGTATAGGCAGTAGCAATCAGCCCCAGCATTTT.

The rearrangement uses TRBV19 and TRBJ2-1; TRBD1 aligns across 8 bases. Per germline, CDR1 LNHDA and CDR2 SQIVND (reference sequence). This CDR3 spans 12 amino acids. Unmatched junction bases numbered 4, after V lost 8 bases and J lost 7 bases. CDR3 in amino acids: CASGDRRNEQFF. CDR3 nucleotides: TGTGCCAGTGGGGACAGGAGAAATGAGCAGTTCTTC.

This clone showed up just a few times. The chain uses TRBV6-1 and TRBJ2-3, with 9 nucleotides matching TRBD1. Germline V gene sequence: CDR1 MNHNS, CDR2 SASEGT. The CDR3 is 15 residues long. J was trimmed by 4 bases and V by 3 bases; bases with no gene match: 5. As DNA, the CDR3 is TGTGCCAGCAGTGAGGCAACAGGGGGCGCAGATACGCAGTATTTT. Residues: CASSEATGGADTQYF.

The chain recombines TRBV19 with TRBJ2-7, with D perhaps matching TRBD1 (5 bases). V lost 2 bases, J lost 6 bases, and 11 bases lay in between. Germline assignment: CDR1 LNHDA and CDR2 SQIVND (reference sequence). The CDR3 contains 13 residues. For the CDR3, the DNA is TGTGCCAGTAGTATAAAAAGGGGTTTCGAGCAGTACTTC. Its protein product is CASSIKRGFEQYF. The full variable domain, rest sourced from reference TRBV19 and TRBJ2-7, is DGGITQSPKYLFRKEGQNVTLSCEQNLNHDAMYWYRQDPGQGLRLIYYSQIVNDFQKGDIAEGYSVSREKKESFPLTVTSAQKNPTAFYLCASSIKRGFEQYFGPGTRLTVT.

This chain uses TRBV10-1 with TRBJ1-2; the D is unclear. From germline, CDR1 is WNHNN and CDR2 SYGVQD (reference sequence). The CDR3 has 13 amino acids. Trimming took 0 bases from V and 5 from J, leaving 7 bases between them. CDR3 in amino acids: CASSESTTYGYTF. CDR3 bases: TGCGCCAGCAGTGAGTCTACGACTTATGGCTACACCTTC.